Each of the 17 T cell receptor beta chains below was sequenced from the same sample in a study of blood T cell repertoires in COVID-19. Here immunoSEQ multiplex PCR was the method, and the copy in TCRdb shows in-frame clones only, minus some. The sample includes about 90,000 clones, around 93% of them seen just once. Specimen: peripheral blood. These receptors were taken from a human donor with active COVID-19. The donor label of this sample is uncertain.

The table lists this clone with a count of one. The chain carries TRBV7-2 and TRBJ1-5; no definite D call. The CDR3 length is 14 residues. Trimming shortened V by 1 base and J by 4 bases, and 8 bases separated the two germline ends. Germline V lookup: CDR1 SGHTA, CDR2 FQGNSA. The CDR3 DNA sequence: TGTGCCAGCAGCTTAGGGGCGGGGAATCAGCCCCAGCATTTT. Protein: CASSLGAGNQPQHF.

The chain combines TRBV5-4 with TRBJ2-1; 9 bases are shared with TRBD2. The CDR3 totals 17 residues. Germline CDR1 is SGHNT and CDR2 is YYREEE (reference sequence). V shed 3 bases, J shed 7 bases, and the junction held 14 bases outside the gene matches. CDR3 sequence (DNA): TGTGCCAGCAGCTCCGGGACCGCGGGGGGGATGGGGAATGAGCAGTTCTTC. Its translation: CASSSGTAGGMGNEQFF.

The chain joins TRBV5-4 to TRBJ2-6; D is uncertain. This CDR3 comprises 18 residues. V shed 2 bases and J shed 2 bases, with 17 bases lying between them. Germline CDR1 SGHNT, CDR2 YYREEE (reference sequence). This CDR3 is CASSFMTGFQTGANVLTF. CDR3 DNA: TGTGCCAGCAGCTTCATGACTGGTTTCCAGACTGGGGCCAACGTCCTGACTTTC.

The rearrangement links TRBV10-3 to TRBJ2-3, with D unclear. This CDR3 has 13 amino acids. Trimming took 2 bases from V and 7 from J, leaving 10 bases between them. CDR1 ENHRY and CDR2 SYGVKD come from the germline V gene. The CDR3 nucleotides read TGTGCCATCAGTGAGGCAGGATTGAATACGCAGTATTTT. Translation gives CAISEAGLNTQYF.

The CDR3 DNA reads TGTGCCAGCTCCCCCGACAGGGCGGAATCACCCCTCCACTTT. Protein sequence: CASSPDRAESPLHF. V gene TRBV18 combines with J gene TRBJ1-6, with 7 bases lining up with TRBD1. This CDR3 contains 14 residues. V trimming: 6 bases; J trimming: 10 bases; junction bases outside the gene matches: 9. CDR1 KGHSH and CDR2 LQKENI come from the germline V gene.

The CDR3 DNA reads TGTGCCAGCAGTTTATTCGGACAGGGCGGTTTAAGAATTGGCAATCAGCCCCAGCATTTT. It specifies CASSLFGQGGLRIGNQPQHF. The chain uses TRBV28 and TRBJ1-5; 8 positions agree with TRBD1. CDR3 length: 20 residues. Germline CDR1 and CDR2: MDHEN and SYDVKM. V trimming: 1 base; J trimming: 2 bases; junction bases outside the gene matches: 16.

The chain joins TRBV28 to TRBJ1-4; 7 positions match TRBD1. The V and J ends lost 3 bases and 3 bases, in that order; junction bases with no gene match: 7. Germline V gene data show CDR1 as MDHEN and CDR2 as SYDVKM. The CDR3 is 16 residues long. The CDR3 bases are TGTGCCAGCAGTTTGCACAGGGGCGGATCTAATGAAAAACTGTTTTTT. This translates into CASSLHRGGSNEKLFF. Combining the CDR3 with reference TRBV28 and TRBJ1-4 gives the whole variable domain DVKVTQSSRYLVKRTGEKVFLECVQDMDHENMFWYRQDPGLGLRLIYFSYDVKMKEKGDIPEGYSVSREKKERFSLILESASTNQTSMYLCASSLHRGGSNEKLFFGSGTQLSVL.

The J gene is TRBJ1-5, the V gene TRBV24-1, with TRBD1 matching 12 bases. Germline V gene lookup returns CDR1 KGHDR and CDR2 SFDVKD. With 5 bases clipped from V and 4 bases from J, the junction kept 5 bases outside the gene matches. The CDR3 runs 16 residues. In DNA, the CDR3 is TGTGCCACCAGTGCCGGGGACAGGGGGCAAAATCAGCCCCAGCATTTT. Translating it yields CATSAGDRGQNQPQHF.

This clone is a singleton in its sample. This rearrangement joins TRBV7-2 to TRBJ2-3; 8 nucleotides line up with TRBD2. This CDR3 has 14 residues. The ends lost 3 bases at V and 1 base at J; junction bases unmatched: 0. Germline V CDR1 and CDR2: SGHTA, FQGNSA. In DNA form, the CDR3 reads TGTGCCAGCAGCTTTAGCGGGGGCACAGATACGCAGTATTTT. Protein: CASSFSGGTDTQYF.

The V and J genes are TRBV4-1 and TRBJ1-1, with TRBD1 as a possible D gene (5 bases). The V gene's germline CDR1 is MGHRA and CDR2 YSYEKL. With 4 bases removed from V and 0 bases from J, the gap between germline ends came to 18 bases. This CDR3 spans 17 amino acids. CDR3 nucleotides: TGCGCCAGCAGCCCGATCGGCAGGGAACGGTTGAACACTGAAGCTTTCTTT. Encoded protein: CASSPIGRERLNTEAFF.

V and J are TRBV11-3 and TRBJ2-3; D is ambiguous. The V end was cut by 1 base, the J end by 2 bases, with 16 bases between. From germline, CDR1 is SGHNT and CDR2 YENEEA. The CDR3 runs to 17 residues. CDR3 DNA sequence: TGTGCCAGCAGCTTAGGGAGAAGAACATCCTTCACAGATACGCAGTATTTT. It codes for CASSLGRRTSFTDTQYF. The full variable domain, rest sourced from reference TRBV11-3 and TRBJ2-3, is EAGVVQSPRYKIIEKKQPVAFWCNPISGHNTLYWYLQNLGQGPELLIRYENEEAVDDSQLPKDRFSAERLKGVDSTLKIQPAELGDSAVYLCASSLGRRTSFTDTQYFGPGTRLTVL.

This sequence joins TRBV5-1 and TRBJ2-2; 8 positions agree with TRBD1. V trimming: 0 bases; J trimming: 3 bases; junction bases outside the gene matches: 7. Germline V gene sequence: CDR1 SGHRS, CDR2 YFSETQ. The CDR3 contains 17 residues. As DNA, the CDR3 is TGCGCCAGCAGCTTGGGGGCGGACAGGGCCGACACCGGGGAGCTGTTTTTT. It is translated as CASSLGADRADTGELFF.

This clone has a single count. The chain employs TRBV6-6 and TRBJ1-1, with D perhaps TRBD1 (5 bases). The CDR3 covers 13 residues. V was shortened by 11 bases and J by 0 bases, with 13 bases between the two germline ends. Germline V gene data show CDR1 as MNHNY and CDR2 as SVGAGI (reference sequence). The CDR3 coding sequence is TGTGCCTCCCAAGACAGTATGAACACTGAAGCTTTCTTT. The encoded protein is CASQDSMNTEAFF.

J is TRBJ2-7 and V is TRBV27; 10 nucleotides align to TRBD1. Germline lookup yields CDR1 MNHEY and CDR2 SMNVEV (reference sequence). Unmatched junction bases numbered 9, after V lost 7 bases and J lost 0 bases. The length of the CDR3 is 16 residues. The CDR3 spells CASTPLRDRGSYEQYF. The CDR3 DNA is TGTGCCAGCACCCCTTTGAGGGACAGGGGCTCCTACGAGCAGTACTTC.

This chain uses TRBV4-2 with TRBJ2-3, with a possible D match to TRBD1 (6 bases). This CDR3 contains 13 residues. The V end lost 4 bases, the J end lost 3 bases, and 8 bases lay between the germline ends. Per the germline V gene, CDR1 is LGHNA and CDR2 is YNFKEQ. The CDR3 sequence is CASSLDRTDTQYF. Here the CDR3 DNA reads TGTGCCAGCAGCCTCGACAGGACAGATACGCAGTATTTT.

The rearrangement links TRBV4-1 to TRBJ2-4; perhaps TRBD1 as D (5 bases). The germline V gene has CDR1 MGHRA and CDR2 YSYEKL. This CDR3 spans 14 amino acids. V was cut by 1 base and J by 1 base, with 5 bases left in between. The CDR3 DNA reads TGCGCCAGCAGCCAAGCAGGGGCCAAAAACATTCAGTACTTC. It translates to CASSQAGAKNIQYF.

The rearrangement joins TRBV15 to TRBJ1-4; D might be TRBD1 (5 bases). Trimming cost V 3 bases and J 0 bases, with 11 bases left between them. Germline V gene sequence: CDR1 LNHNV, CDR2 YYDKDF (reference sequence). This CDR3 contains 16 residues. CDR3 nucleotide sequence: TGTGCCACCAGCAGCAGGGTCGGAGCAACTAATGAAAAACTGTTTTTT. Protein sequence: CATSSRVGATNEKLFF.